The 13 T cell receptor beta chains presented below share a single source sample, sequenced in a study of CXCR3-negative and CXCR3-positive naive CD8 T cells. Study-level points and caveats: Hydrophobicity of TRB CDR3s was greater in CXCR3-positive naive cells than in CXCR3-negative naive cells.

Antigens of these TCRs are unknown. All TRB cDNA libraries came from 5' RACE performed with UMI labels. TCRdb reanalyzed the 5' RACE reads, giving one entry per CDR3 protein sequence and no DNA. The specimen's table records over 95,000 distinct CDR3 sequences. Sequenced input: naive CXCR3+ CD8+ T cells from blood. The subset denotes: CD45RO-CCR7+CD27+CD95- naive CD8+ T cells expressing CXCR3 (TNR3+). All receptors come from a human donor in good health. Some clones in this sample may be carry-over from other donors' samples.

The V call is TRBV12-3 or TRBV12-4, the J call TRBJ2-7; TCRdb selects TRBD1, and the lack of DNA leaves this call unchecked. This CDR3 is 14 amino acids long. The CDR3 is CASTLGQGVIEQYF.

The chain has TRBV4-1 and TRBJ1-5; TCRdb's D call, TRBD1, is unchecked because there is no DNA. Germline loops: CDR1 MGHRA, CDR2 YSYEKL. This CDR3 is 14 amino acids long. CDR3 protein: CASSQARVNQPQHF.

The V gene is TRBV4-1, the J gene TRBJ1-1; TCRdb's D call, TRBD1, is unchecked because there is no DNA. From germline, CDR1 is MGHRA and CDR2 YSYEKL. The CDR3 runs to 15 residues. CDR3 sequence reads: CASSQQTGGWTEAFF.

The chain has TRBV9 and TRBJ2-1; the TCRdb call, TRBD1, lacks DNA for checking. The CDR3 sequence is 13 residues long. Germline CDR1 is SGDLS and CDR2 is YYNGEE. This CDR3 is CASSVWTDNEQFF.

This sequence joins TRBV9 and TRBJ2-1; TCRdb proposes TRBD2, but this gene call is untestable without DNA. CDR3 size: 19 residues. Germline V gene lookup returns CDR1 SGDLS and CDR2 YYNGEE. The chain's CDR3 is CASSGPGGPPGRSYNEQFF.

The V gene is TRBV27, the J gene TRBJ1-5; TCRdb's assignment of TRBD1 cannot be checked, as there is no DNA. Germline assignment: CDR1 MNHEY and CDR2 SMNVEV (reference sequence). This CDR3 contains 16 residues. CDR3: CASRVWGATGHQPQHF.

CDR3 in amino acids: CASSSYKSYEQYF. The rearrangement joins TRBV7-9 to TRBJ2-7. This CDR3 region has 13 residues. Germline-derived CDR1 and CDR2 are SEHNR and FQNEAQ (reference sequence).

V gene TRBV27 combines with J gene TRBJ2-1; with no DNA, the TCRdb D assignment of TRBD1 cannot be verified. CDR1 and CDR2 (germline): MNHEY, SMNVEV (reference sequence). CDR3 length: 14 amino acids. CDR3 in amino acids: CASTPLEGDHEQFF.

The rearrangement links TRBV7-9 to TRBJ2-1; the TRBD1 assignment by TCRdb is unverifiable without DNA. The CDR3 covers 13 residues. Germline V gives CDR1 SEHNR, CDR2 FQNEAQ (reference sequence). The CDR3 sequence is CASSSGRINEQFF.

The CDR3 protein is CSVVRQGESGYTF. The chain has TRBV29-1 and TRBJ1-2; the D gene TCRdb calls, TRBD1, cannot be checked with no DNA. CDR1 is SQVTM, CDR2 ANQGSEA, per germline. There are 13 residues in the CDR3.

The chain joins TRBV6-2 or TRBV6-3 to TRBJ2-2; TCRdb lists TRBD2, though no DNA is available to test this call. The CDR3 spans 19 residues. Per germline, CDR1 MNHEY and CDR2 SVGEGT. This CDR3 reads CASSYSMASGGGIGGELFF.

The rearrangement joins TRBV5-4 to TRBJ2-3; the D call from TCRdb, TRBD1, cannot be confirmed without DNA. Germline assignment: CDR1 SGHNT and CDR2 YYREEE (reference sequence). CDR3 length equals 15 residues. The CDR3 sequence: CASSFRGRYTDTQYF.

The chain combines TRBV24-1 with TRBJ2-1; TCRdb's D call, TRBD2, is unchecked because there is no DNA. The CDR3 is 12 amino acids. Germline CDR1 is KGHDR and CDR2 is SFDVKD. The CDR3 sequence: CAVGGESNEQFF.